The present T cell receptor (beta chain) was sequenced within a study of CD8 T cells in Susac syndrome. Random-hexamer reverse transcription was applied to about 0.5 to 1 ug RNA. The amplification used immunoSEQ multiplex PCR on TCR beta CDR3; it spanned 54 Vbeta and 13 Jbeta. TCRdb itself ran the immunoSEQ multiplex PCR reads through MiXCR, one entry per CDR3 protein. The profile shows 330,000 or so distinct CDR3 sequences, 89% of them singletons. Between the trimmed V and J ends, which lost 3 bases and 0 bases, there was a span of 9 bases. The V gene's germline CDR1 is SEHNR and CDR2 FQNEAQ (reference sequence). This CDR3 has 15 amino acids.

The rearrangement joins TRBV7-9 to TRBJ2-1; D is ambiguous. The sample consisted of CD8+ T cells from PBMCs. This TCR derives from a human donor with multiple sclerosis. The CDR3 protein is CASSFALSSYNEQFF. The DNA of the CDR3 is TGTGCCAGCAGCTTTGCTCTCAGCTCCTACAATGAGCAGTTCTTC.